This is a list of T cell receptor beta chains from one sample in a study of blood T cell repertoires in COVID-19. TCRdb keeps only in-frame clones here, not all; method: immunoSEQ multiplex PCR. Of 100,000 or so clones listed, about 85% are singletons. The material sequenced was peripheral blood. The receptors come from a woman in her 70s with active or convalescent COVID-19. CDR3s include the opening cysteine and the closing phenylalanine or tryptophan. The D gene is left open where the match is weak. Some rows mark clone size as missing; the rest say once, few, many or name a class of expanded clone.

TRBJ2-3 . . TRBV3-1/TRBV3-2 CASQRRSTDTQYF TGTGCCAGCCAGAGGAGGAGCACAGATACGCAGTATTTT
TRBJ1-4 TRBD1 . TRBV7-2 CASSLAQGATEKLFF TGTGCCAGCAGCTTAGCGCAGGGGGCAACAGAAAAACTGTTTTTT
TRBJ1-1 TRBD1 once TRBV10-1 CASSEPDRPEQF TGCGCCAGCAGTGAGCCGGACAGGCCGGAGCAGTTT
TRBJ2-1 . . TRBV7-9 CASRVGLLPYNEQFF TGTGCCAGCAGGGTGGGACTCCTCCCCTACAATGAGCAGTTCTTC
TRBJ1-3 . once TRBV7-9 CASSGRQSLSSGNTIYF TGTGCCAGCAGCGGCAGACAGAGCTTAAGCTCTGGAAACACCATATATTTT
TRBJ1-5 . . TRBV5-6 CASSFGTRGNNQPQHF TGTGCCAGCAGCTTTGGGACAAGGGGGAACAATCAGCCCCAGCATTTT
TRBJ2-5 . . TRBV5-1 CASSSTGGGTQYF TGCGCCAGCAGCTCGACAGGCGGGGGGACCCAGTACTTC
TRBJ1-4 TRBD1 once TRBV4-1 CASSQGQRNEKLFF TGCGCCAGCAGCCAGGGACAGAGAAATGAAAAACTGTTTTTT
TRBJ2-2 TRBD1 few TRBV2 CASSVLGGGTGELFF TGTGCCAGCAGTGTTTTAGGGGGCGGCACCGGGGAGCTGTTTTTT
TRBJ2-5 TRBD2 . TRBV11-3 CASSPGTSGSRVETQYF TGTGCCAGCAGCCCCGGGACTAGCGGGTCGAGGGTGGAGACCCAGTACTTC
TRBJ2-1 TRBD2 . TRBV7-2 CASSLGHGTSGLNEQFF TGTGCCAGCAGCTTGGGACATGGGACTAGCGGGCTTAATGAGCAGTTCTTC
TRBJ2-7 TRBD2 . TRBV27 CASSLVRLAGGNEQYF TGTGCCAGCAGTTTAGTTCGGCTAGCGGGAGGAAACGAGCAGTACTTC
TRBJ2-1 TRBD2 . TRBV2 CASSTSGVYNEQFF TGTGCCAGCAGTACTAGCGGAGTATACAATGAGCAGTTCTTC
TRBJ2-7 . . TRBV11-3 CASSPRPRTGRRYEQYF TGTGCCAGCAGTCCCAGGCCTCGGACGGGGAGAAGGTACGAGCAGTACTTC
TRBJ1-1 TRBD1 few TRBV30 CAWRGGDRGTEAFF TGTGCCTGGAGGGGAGGGGACAGGGGAACTGAAGCTTTCTTT
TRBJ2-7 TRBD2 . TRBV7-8 CASSLGVAGGNEQYF TGTGCCAGCAGCTTAGGGGTAGCGGGGGGTAACGAGCAGTACTTC
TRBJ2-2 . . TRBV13 CANRGDTGELFF TGTGCCAACCGCGGGGACACCGGGGAGCTGTTTTTT
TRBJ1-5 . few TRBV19 CASMGGLYQPQHF TGTGCCAGTATGGGAGGATTATATCAGCCCCAGCATTTT
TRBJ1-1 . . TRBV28 CASEGGNGHTEAFF TGTGCCAGCGAAGGGGGTAACGGACACACTGAAGCTTTCTTT
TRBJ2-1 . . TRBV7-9 CASSLVEGGFDNEQFF TGTGCCAGCAGCTTAGTTGAGGGGGGGTTCGACAATGAGCAGTTCTTC
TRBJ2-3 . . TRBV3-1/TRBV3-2 CASSQNLQGTQYF TGTGCCAGCAGCCAGAACCTGCAGGGTACGCAGTATTTT
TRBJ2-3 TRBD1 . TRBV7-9 CASSPGQVPDTQYF TGTGCCAGCAGCCCGGGACAGGTCCCCGATACGCAGTATTTT
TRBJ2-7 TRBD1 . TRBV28 CASTQGAIGEQYF TGTGCCAGCACTCAGGGGGCGATAGGGGAGCAGTACTTC
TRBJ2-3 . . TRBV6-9 CASSYKSSLKRADTQYF TGTGCCAGCAGTTATAAGAGTAGCCTAAAACGGGCAGATACGCAGTATTTT
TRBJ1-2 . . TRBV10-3 CAIKGATGLDGYTF TGTGCCATCAAAGGTGCGACAGGTCTTGATGGCTACACCTTC
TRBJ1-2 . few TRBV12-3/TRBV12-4 CASSFTGNGYTF TGTGCCAGCAGTTTCACAGGGAATGGCTACACCTTC